This T cell receptor (beta chain) was obtained from a study of T cell repertoires in cytomegalovirus infection. Turning to the study itself: Based on public TCR beta signatures, there were indications of CMV infection and of a matching HLA type. General observations from the study: There were HLA-C-restricted CMV-specific TCR beta clonotypes dominating the ex vivo response.

This clonotype was seen many times. What it recognizes is unknown. The length of the CDR3 is 15 residues. V was clipped by 7 bases and J by 1 base, with 16 bases between them. Germline lookup yields CDR1 SGHAT and CDR2 FQNNGV. MiXCR, applied by TCRdb to the reads, yields one record per CDR3 protein. The repertoire holds about 180,000 distinct CDR3 sequences, with around 15% as singletons. Sequenced input: PBMCs. The receptor was isolated from a human donor in good health (CMV status not recorded). Some clones in this sample may be carry-over from other donors' samples. The rearrangement joins TRBV11-2 to TRBJ1-1, with D uncertain. The CDR3: CASNYPRAKNTEAFF. The DNA for the CDR3 is TGTGCCAGCAACTATCCCCGGGCCAAGAACACTGAAGCTTTCTTT. Filled out from reference TRBV11-2 and TRBJ1-1, the complete variable domain reads EAGVAQSPRYKIIEKRQSVAFWCNPISGHATLYWYQQILGQGPKLLIQFQNNGVVDDSQLPKDRFSAERLKGVDSTLKIQPAKLEDSAVYLCASNYPRAKNTEAFFGQGTRLTVV.